A selection of T cell receptor beta chains follows, all from one sample in a study of blood T cell repertoires in COVID-19. Profiling relied on immunoSEQ multiplex PCR, and the TCRdb table lists in-frame clones only, not all of them. The sample holds roughly 150,000 clones, approximately 87% seen once. The sample was peripheral blood. These receptor sequences come from a woman in her seventies with acute or convalescent COVID-19. Each CDR3 is given with its conserved first and last residue. Size values are once, few and many counts, or a class for expanded clones, and some rows have none.

v_call: TRBV30; clone_size: NA; cdr3_length: 15; cdr3_aa: CAWTVGQFSFTEAFF
v_call: TRBV27; clone_size: NA; cdr3_length: 19; cdr3_aa: CASSLYWTSGRDGTDTQYF
v_call: TRBV6-2/TRBV6-3; clone_size: NA; cdr3_length: 16; cdr3_aa: CASSYATGGSYAEAFF
v_call: TRBV7-2; clone_size: once; cdr3_length: 13; cdr3_aa: CASSFTLAYEQYF
v_call: TRBV29-1; clone_size: NA; cdr3_length: 13; cdr3_aa: CSVVLAGRETQYF
v_call: TRBV4-3; clone_size: NA; cdr3_length: 15; cdr3_aa: CASSQDRNSRYEQYF
v_call: TRBV28; clone_size: NA; cdr3_length: 16; cdr3_aa: CASTILAGTSVGTQYF
v_call: TRBV5-1; clone_size: NA; cdr3_length: 14; cdr3_aa: CASSLAGYGNTIYF
v_call: TRBV24-1; clone_size: once; cdr3_length: 12; cdr3_aa: CATGQEGYEQYF
v_call: TRBV6-2/TRBV6-3; clone_size: NA; cdr3_length: 15; cdr3_aa: CASSHWGRMNTEAFF
v_call: TRBV19; clone_size: NA; cdr3_length: 13; cdr3_aa: CASNDRPNQPQHF
v_call: TRBV6-5; clone_size: NA; cdr3_length: 14; cdr3_aa: CASSYGQGHTEAFF
v_call: TRBV6-2/TRBV6-3; clone_size: NA; cdr3_length: 16; cdr3_aa: CASSPARGASNQPQHF
v_call: TRBV6-5; clone_size: NA; cdr3_length: 16; cdr3_aa: CASSYSRGMSSYEQYF
v_call: TRBV2; clone_size: once; cdr3_length: 14; cdr3_aa: CASTRDFATYEQYF
v_call: TRBV19; clone_size: NA; cdr3_length: 15; cdr3_aa: CASSIGPAGDYEQYF
v_call: TRBV19; clone_size: NA; cdr3_length: 13; cdr3_aa: CASSDQGGLGYTF
v_call: TRBV6-5; clone_size: NA; cdr3_length: 14; cdr3_aa: CASSNRGNNEKLFF